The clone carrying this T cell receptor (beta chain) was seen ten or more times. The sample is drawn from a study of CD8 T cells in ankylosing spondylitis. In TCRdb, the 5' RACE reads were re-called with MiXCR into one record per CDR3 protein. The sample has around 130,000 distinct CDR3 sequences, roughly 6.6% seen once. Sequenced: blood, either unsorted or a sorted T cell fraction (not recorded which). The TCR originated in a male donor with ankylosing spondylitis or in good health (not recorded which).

The CDR3 is CASSLTSGRGNEQFF. The CDR3 DNA follows: TGCGCCAGCAGCTTGACTAGCGGGAGGGGCAATGAGCAGTTCTTC. The chain links TRBV5-1 to TRBJ2-1, with 13 bases that match TRBD2. Looked up from germline, CDR1 is SGHRS and CDR2 is YFSETQ. This CDR3 comprises 15 residues. V lost 1 base to trimming and J lost 6 bases; unmatched junction nucleotides: 1. The full variable domain, rest sourced from reference TRBV5-1 and TRBJ2-1, is KAGVTQTPRYLIKTRGQQVTLSCSPISGHRSVSWYQQTPGQGLQFLFEYFSETQRNKGNFPGRFSGRQFSNSRSEMNVSTLELGDSALYLCASSLTSGRGNEQFFGPGTRLTVL.